The table lists the clone carrying this T cell receptor (beta chain) with a count of one. The record originates from a study of OX40 agonist ivuxolimab in advanced cancers. For the study at large: With a range of roughly 23 to 85, age averaged about 58 years, and nearly 85% were male.

Clones were sequenced by immunoSEQ multiplex PCR, and TCRdb holds only the in-frame ones, with some missing. Of fewer than 85,000 clones listed, less than 85% are singletons. The clonotype comes from an adult with an advanced solid tumor such as melanoma, head and neck, liver or kidney cancer. Sequencing used CD4+ or CD8+ T cells sorted from blood, obtained in a trial of the OX40 agonist ivuxolimab.

The CDR3 protein is CAIRRDSNQPQHF. CDR3 in DNA: TGTGCCATCAGACGGGATAGCAATCAGCCCCAGCATTTT. The V gene is TRBV10-3, the J gene TRBJ1-5; D not resolved. Deletions cut 6 bases from V and 0 bases from J, with 6 bases between. Germline V gene lookup returns CDR1 ENHRY and CDR2 SYGVKD. This CDR3 region has 13 residues.